The rows below give T cell receptor beta chains drawn from one sample of a study of spatial heterogeneity in lung cancer. In TCRdb, the 5' RACE reads were re-called with MiXCR into one record per CDR3 protein. The sample lists over 5,500 distinct CDR3 sequences, roughly 8% occurring once. The sequencing used normal lung tissue next to the tumor, collected at surgery. These receptors originate from a female donor with early-stage non-small cell lung cancer. Both conserved end residues are part of each CDR3. The D gene is left open where the match is weak. Not all rows give a size; the values are once, few, many and, for expanded clones, a class.

>-|TRBJ2-5|TRBV6-5|-
TGTGCCAGCAGTTACGGAGAGACCCAGTACTTC
CASSYGETQYF
>-|TRBJ1-3|TRBV11-1|few
TGTGCCAGCAGCGCGGGAGCTGCTGGAAACACCATATATTTT
CASSAGAAGNTIYF
>-|TRBJ1-2|TRBV7-2|many
TGTGCCAGCAGCTTACGTGTGGGGACGGGGTCTGGCTACACCTTC
CASSLRVGTGSGYTF
>-|TRBJ2-7|TRBV6-1|few
TGTGCCAGCAGACACCGGGATTTATCCTACGAGCAGTACTTC
CASRHRDLSYEQYF
>TRBD1|TRBJ1-3|TRBV11-2|-
TGTGCCAGCAGCCCTGACAGGGGGTCCGGAAACACCATATATTTT
CASSPDRGSGNTIYF
>-|TRBJ2-7|TRBV7-2|medium-sized
TGTGCCAGCAGCCCGGGACTTCCTCCCTCCATCTCCTACGAGCAGTACTTC
CASSPGLPPSISYEQYF
>-|TRBJ1-1|TRBV7-9|many
TGTGCCAGCAGCTTAGAGGTGTGGGGTGGGACTGAAGCTTTCTTT
CASSLEVWGGTEAFF
>-|TRBJ1-2|TRBV6-5|-
TGTGCCAGCAGTTTTGGAGACAAATATAGCTACACCTTC
CASSFGDKYSYTF
>-|TRBJ1-1|TRBV27|many
TGTGCCAGCAGTTTTTCGGAGGATTTGAACACTGAAGCTTTCTTT
CASSFSEDLNTEAFF
>-|TRBJ1-5|TRBV6-1|many
TGTGCCAGCAGTGAACGGAGCAATCAGCCCCAGCATTTT
CASSERSNQPQHF
>TRBD1|TRBJ2-6|TRBV30|medium-sized
TGTGCCTGGAGTAGCGGACAGGGGGCCGCTGGGGCCAACGTCCTGACTTTC
CAWSSGQGAAGANVLTF
>-|TRBJ2-7|TRBV11-2|-
TGTGCCAGCAGCTTAGGTTCCACCCCCCTCGAGCAGTACTTC
CASSLGSTPLEQYF
>-|TRBJ2-3|TRBV7-3|medium-sized
TGTGCCAGCAGCCTAAGGGGGGGGACAGATACGCAGTATTTT
CASSLRGGTDTQYF
>TRBD2|TRBJ2-1|TRBV27|many
TGTGCCAGCAGTATGACTAGCGGGGGGGGTCCTGAGCAGTTCTTC
CASSMTSGGGPEQFF
>TRBD2|TRBJ2-7|TRBV3-1|medium-sized
TGTGCCAGCAGCCAAGGACTAGCGGGGGGCCACGAGCAGTACTTC
CASSQGLAGGHEQYF
>-|TRBJ1-4|TRBV13|medium-sized
TGTGCCAGCAGCCAACAGGCAACTAATGAAAAACTGTTTTTT
CASSQQATNEKLFF
>-|TRBJ2-5|TRBV29-1|medium-sized
TGCAGCGTTGAAGTGACGAGTCAGGGTGAGACCCAGTACTTC
CSVEVTSQGETQYF
>-|TRBJ2-5|TRBV6-6|-
TGTGCCAGCAGTTACTCGCTTGGGCAGGGCGATCCGACCCAGTACTTC
CASSYSLGQGDPTQYF
>-|TRBJ1-5|TRBV20-1|many
TGCAGTGCTAGAGAAGAAACGTTTCGTGCGGCAAGCCCCAATCAGCCCCAGCATTTT
CSAREETFRAASPNQPQHF
>-|TRBJ2-3|TRBV5-5|medium-sized
TGTGCCAGCCCCATGGAGGGTAGCGACACAGATACGCAGTATTTT
CASPMEGSDTDTQYF
>-|TRBJ1-3|TRBV10-3|medium-sized
TGTGCCATCAGTGAGTCAACTAGAAACACCATATATTTT
CAISESTRNTIYF
>-|TRBJ2-1|TRBV5-5|medium-sized
TGTGCCAGCAGCTTGGATTGGACACCCTCCTACAATGAGCAGTTCTTC
CASSLDWTPSYNEQFF
>-|TRBJ1-3|TRBV4-2|medium-sized
TGTGCCAGCAGCCAAGATCGAGTCCAGGGGCGGATTGGAAACACCATATATTTT
CASSQDRVQGRIGNTIYF
>-|TRBJ2-6|TRBV5-1|few
TGCGCCAGCAGCTTGAATCCACAACGCAACGTCCTGACTTTC
CASSLNPQRNVLTF
>TRBD2|TRBJ2-3|TRBV7-3|medium-sized
TGTGCCAGCAGCGCAAGCGGGGGGGCCGCAGATACGCAGTATTTT
CASSASGGAADTQYF
>-|TRBJ2-1|TRBV5-1|few
TGCGCCAGCAGTGTGGGTCCCAATGAGCAGTTCTTC
CASSVGPNEQFF
>-|TRBJ2-1|TRBV7-8|few
TGTGCCAGCAGCTTAGAGCTGACCTCCTACAATGAGCAGTTCTTC
CASSLELTSYNEQFF
>TRBD2|TRBJ2-2|TRBV4-2|-
TGTGCCAGCAGTCCTAGACTAGCGGGGGCAACCGGGGAGCTGTTTTTT
CASSPRLAGATGELFF
>-|TRBJ2-5|TRBV6-5|-
TGTGCCAGCAGCAAAAGACAAGAGACCCAGTACTTC
CASSKRQETQYF
>-|TRBJ1-2|TRBV12-3/TRBV12-4|medium-sized
TGTGCCAGCAGTTCGGCCCACTCCGGGTCTTTAGGCTACACCTTC
CASSSAHSGSLGYTF
>-|TRBJ1-1|TRBV7-9|-
TGTGCCAGCAGCCCCGCGGCTACGAACACTGAAGCTTTCTTT
CASSPAATNTEAFF
>-|TRBJ1-2|TRBV29-1|medium-sized
TGCAGCGTTTATTCAGGGGTTGGCTACACCTTC
CSVYSGVGYTF
>-|TRBJ1-4|TRBV20-1|many
TGCAGTGCCTTAGGCGGGGCCCGAAATGAAAAACTGTTTTTT
CSALGGARNEKLFF
>TRBD1|TRBJ1-1|TRBV7-2|few
TGTGCCAGCAGTACAGGGGAGAACACTGAAGCTTTCTTT
CASSTGENTEAFF
>-|TRBJ1-2|TRBV20-1|many
TGCAGTGCCAGACCCCGGGACACCCCCTATGGCTACACCTTC
CSARPRDTPYGYTF
>TRBD2|TRBJ2-1|TRBV3-1|many
TGTGCCAGCAGCCAAGTGATAGCGGGGGGGAATGAGCAGTTCTTC
CASSQVIAGGNEQFF
>-|TRBJ2-5|TRBV7-2|medium-sized
TGTGCCAGCAGCTTAGTCAGCGGAGGGCAAGAGACCCAGTACTTC
CASSLVSGGQETQYF
>-|TRBJ1-6|TRBV21-1|medium-sized
TGTGCCAGCAGCCCTCGGACCCAAATTCCTAATTCACCCCTCCACTTT
CASSPRTQIPNSPLHF
>-|TRBJ1-3|TRBV11-2|medium-sized
TGTGCCAGCAGCTTGACATTGAGCTCTGGAAACACCATATATTTT
CASSLTLSSGNTIYF
>TRBD1|TRBJ2-3|TRBV5-6|-
TGTGCCAGCAGCTTTCACGATCAGGGACAGGGCCCAGATACGCAGTATTTT
CASSFHDQGQGPDTQYF
>-|TRBJ2-1|TRBV11-3|-
TGTGCCAGCAGCCCCGGGCCCGGTGAGCAGTTCTTC
CASSPGPGEQFF
>-|TRBJ1-2|TRBV5-6|few
TGTGCCAGCAAGGACGAGAGGCTCGCGGACACCTTC
CASKDERLADTF
>-|TRBJ2-5|TRBV2|many
TGTGCCAGCAGTGCGGAGTCGGCTCGAATACCTGGTAGGACCCAGTACTTC
CASSAESARIPGRTQYF